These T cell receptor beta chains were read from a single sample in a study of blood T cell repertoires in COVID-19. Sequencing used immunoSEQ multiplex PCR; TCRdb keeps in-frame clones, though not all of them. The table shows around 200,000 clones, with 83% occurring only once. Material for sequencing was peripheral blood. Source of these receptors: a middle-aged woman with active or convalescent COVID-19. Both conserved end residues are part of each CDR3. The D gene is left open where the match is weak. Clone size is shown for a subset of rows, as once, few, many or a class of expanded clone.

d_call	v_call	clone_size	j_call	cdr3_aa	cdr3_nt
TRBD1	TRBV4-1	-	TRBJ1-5	CASSQEIQGTQPQHF	TGCGCCAGCAGCCAAGAGATACAGGGGACTCAGCCCCAGCATTTT
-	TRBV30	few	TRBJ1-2	CAWSVQGGNGYTF	TGTGCCTGGAGTGTACAAGGGGGTAATGGCTACACCTTC
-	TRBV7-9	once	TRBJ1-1	CASSLDQWRGRNTEAFF	TGTGCCAGCAGCTTAGACCAGTGGAGGGGCCGGAACACTGAAGCTTTCTTT
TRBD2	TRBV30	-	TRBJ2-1	CAWRAGLAGDYNEQFF	TGTGCCTGGAGAGCGGGACTAGCGGGGGATTACAATGAGCAGTTCTTC
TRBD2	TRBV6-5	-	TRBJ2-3	CASMRELADTQYF	TGTGCCAGCATGCGGGAGCTCGCAGATACGCAGTATTTT
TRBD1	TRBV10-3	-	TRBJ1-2	CAITGTDYGYTF	TGTGCCATCACCGGGACAGACTATGGCTACACCTTC
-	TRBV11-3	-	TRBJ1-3	CASSLVRGYGNTIYF	TGTGCCAGCAGCCTGGTCAGGGGATACGGAAACACCATATATTTT
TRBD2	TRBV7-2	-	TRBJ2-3	CASSLVAGTNTDTQYF	TGTGCCAGCAGCTTAGTAGCGGGGACGAACACAGATACGCAGTATTTT
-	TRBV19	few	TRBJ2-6	CASTDRQGPSGANVLTF	TGTGCCAGTACCGACCGGCAGGGCCCCTCTGGGGCCAACGTCCTGACTTTC
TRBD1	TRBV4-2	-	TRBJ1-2	CASSQVRATGTGGYGYTF	TGTGCCAGCAGCCAAGTTCGGGCGACCGGGACAGGGGGCTATGGCTACACCTTC
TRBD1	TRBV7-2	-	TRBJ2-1	CASSPIGQGTLNEQFF	TGTGCCAGCAGCCCCATAGGACAGGGCACACTCAATGAGCAGTTCTTC
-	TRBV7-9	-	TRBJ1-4	CASSPNGATNEKLFF	TGTGCCAGCAGTCCTAATGGGGCGACTAATGAAAAACTGTTTTTT
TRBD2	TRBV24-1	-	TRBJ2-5	CATSVSGSRQETQYF	TGTGCCACCAGTGTAAGCGGGAGTCGCCAAGAGACCCAGTACTTC